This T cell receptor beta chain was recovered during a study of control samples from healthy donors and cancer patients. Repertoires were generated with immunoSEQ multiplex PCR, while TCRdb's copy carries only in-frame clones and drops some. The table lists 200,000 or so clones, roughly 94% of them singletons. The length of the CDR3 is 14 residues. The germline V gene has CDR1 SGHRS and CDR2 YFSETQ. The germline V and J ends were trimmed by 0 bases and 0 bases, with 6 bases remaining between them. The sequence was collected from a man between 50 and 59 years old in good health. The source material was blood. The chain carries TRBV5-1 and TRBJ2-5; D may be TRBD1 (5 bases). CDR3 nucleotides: TGCGCCAGCAGCTTGGAAGGGGACCAAGAGACCCAGTACTTC. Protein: CASSLEGDQETQYF.